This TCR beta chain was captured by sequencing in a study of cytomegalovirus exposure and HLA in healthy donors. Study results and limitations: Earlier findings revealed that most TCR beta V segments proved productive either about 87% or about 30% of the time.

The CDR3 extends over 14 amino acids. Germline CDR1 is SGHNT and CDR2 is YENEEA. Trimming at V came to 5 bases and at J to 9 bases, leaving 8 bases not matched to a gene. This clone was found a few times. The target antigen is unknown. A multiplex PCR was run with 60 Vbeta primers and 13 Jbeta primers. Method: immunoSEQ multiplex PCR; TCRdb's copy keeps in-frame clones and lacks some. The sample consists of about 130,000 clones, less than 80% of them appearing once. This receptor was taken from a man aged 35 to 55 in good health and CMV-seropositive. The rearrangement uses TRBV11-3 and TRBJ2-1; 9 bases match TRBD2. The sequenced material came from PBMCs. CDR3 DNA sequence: TGTGCCAGCAGCGCGGGACTAGCCCACGGTGAGCAGTTCTTC. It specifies CASSAGLAHGEQFF.